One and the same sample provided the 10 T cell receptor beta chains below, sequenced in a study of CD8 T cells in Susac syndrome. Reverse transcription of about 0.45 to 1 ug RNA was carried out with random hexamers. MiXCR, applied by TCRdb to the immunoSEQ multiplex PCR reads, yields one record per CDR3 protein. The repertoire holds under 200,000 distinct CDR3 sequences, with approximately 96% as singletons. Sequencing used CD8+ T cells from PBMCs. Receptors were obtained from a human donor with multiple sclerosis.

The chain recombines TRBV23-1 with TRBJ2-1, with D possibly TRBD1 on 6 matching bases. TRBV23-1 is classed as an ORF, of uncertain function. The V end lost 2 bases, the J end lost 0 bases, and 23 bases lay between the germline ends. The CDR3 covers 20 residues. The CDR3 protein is CASSQKPKDPGHYSYNEQFF. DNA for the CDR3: TGCGCCAGCAGTCAAAAACCCAAAGACCCGGGACACTACTCCTACAATGAGCAGTTCTTC.

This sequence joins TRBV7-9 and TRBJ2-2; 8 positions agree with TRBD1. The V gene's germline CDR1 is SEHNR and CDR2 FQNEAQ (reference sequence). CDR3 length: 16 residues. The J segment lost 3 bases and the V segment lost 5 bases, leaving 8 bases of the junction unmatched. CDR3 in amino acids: CASSPRQGAYTGELFF. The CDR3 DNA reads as TGTGCCAGCAGCCCACGGCAGGGGGCTTACACCGGGGAGCTGTTTTTT.

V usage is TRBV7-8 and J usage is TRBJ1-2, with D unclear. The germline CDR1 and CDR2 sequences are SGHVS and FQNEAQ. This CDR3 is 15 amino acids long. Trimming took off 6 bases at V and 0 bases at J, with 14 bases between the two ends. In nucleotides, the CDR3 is TGTGCCAGCAGTCAGACCCCGGCTGCTAACTATGGCTACACCTTC. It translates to CASSQTPAANYGYTF.

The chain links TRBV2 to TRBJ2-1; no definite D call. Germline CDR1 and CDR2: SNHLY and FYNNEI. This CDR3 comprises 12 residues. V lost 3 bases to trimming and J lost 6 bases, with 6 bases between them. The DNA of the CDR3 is TGTGCCAGCAGTGATGCGACCAATGAGCAGTTCTTC. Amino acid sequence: CASSDATNEQFF. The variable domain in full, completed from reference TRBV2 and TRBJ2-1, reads EPEVTQTPSHQVTQMGQEVILRCVPISNHLYFYWYRQILGQKVEFLVSFYNNEISEKSEIFDDQFSVERPDGSNFTLKIRSTKLEDSAMYFCASSDATNEQFFGPGTRLTVL.

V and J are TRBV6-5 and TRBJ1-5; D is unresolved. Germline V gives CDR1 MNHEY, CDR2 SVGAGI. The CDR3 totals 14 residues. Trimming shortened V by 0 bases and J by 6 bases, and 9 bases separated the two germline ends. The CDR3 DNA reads TGTGCCAGCAGTTACTCGCGAGGTGGTCAGCCCCAGCATTTT. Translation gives CASSYSRGGQPQHF.

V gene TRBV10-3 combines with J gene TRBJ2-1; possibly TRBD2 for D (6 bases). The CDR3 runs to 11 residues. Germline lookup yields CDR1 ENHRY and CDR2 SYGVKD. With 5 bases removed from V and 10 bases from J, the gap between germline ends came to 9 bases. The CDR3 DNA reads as TGTGCCATCAGTCCTAGCGTAGAGCAGTTCTTC. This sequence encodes CAISPSVEQFF.

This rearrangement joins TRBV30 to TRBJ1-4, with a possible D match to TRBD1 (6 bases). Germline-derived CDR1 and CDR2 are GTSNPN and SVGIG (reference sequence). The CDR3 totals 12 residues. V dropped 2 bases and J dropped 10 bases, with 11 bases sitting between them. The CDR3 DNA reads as TGTGCCTGGAGTAACCAACAGGGAAAACTGTTTTTT. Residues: CAWSNQQGKLFF.

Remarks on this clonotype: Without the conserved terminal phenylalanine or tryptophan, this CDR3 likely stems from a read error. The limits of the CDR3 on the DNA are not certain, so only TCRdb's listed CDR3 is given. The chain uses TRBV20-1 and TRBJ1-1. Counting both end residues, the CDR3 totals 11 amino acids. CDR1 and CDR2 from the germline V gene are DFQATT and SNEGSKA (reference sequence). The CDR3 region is CSARAGGPIAL.

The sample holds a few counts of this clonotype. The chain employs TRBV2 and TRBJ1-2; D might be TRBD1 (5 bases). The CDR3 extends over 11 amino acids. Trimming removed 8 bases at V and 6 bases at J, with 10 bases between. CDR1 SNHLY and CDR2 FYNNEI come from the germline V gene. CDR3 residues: CASSGGDGYTF. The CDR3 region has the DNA TGTGCCAGCTCTGGGGGGGATGGCTACACCTTC.

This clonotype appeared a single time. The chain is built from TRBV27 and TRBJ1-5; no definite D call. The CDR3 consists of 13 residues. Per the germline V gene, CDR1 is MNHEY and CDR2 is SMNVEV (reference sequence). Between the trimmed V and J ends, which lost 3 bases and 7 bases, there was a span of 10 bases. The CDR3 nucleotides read TGTGCCAGCAGTTTGTGGAGTGGGCAGCCCCAGCATTTT. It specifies CASSLWSGQPQHF.